These 9 T cell receptor beta chains came from one sample sequenced in a study of blood T cell repertoires in COVID-19. Assay used: immunoSEQ multiplex PCR; TCRdb lists only in-frame clones, some missing. The data hold 150,000 to 200,000 clones, with 70% to 90% observed a single time. The source material was peripheral blood. The receptors shown here come from a man in his 70s with active or convalescent COVID-19.

The chain links TRBV9 to TRBJ2-7, with 10 positions matching TRBD2. CDR3 size: 15 residues. J was trimmed by 3 bases and V by 1 base; bases with no gene match: 4. Germline loops: CDR1 SGDLS, CDR2 YYNGEE. CDR3 region: CASSVSGTSDYEQYF. Here the CDR3 DNA reads TGTGCCAGCAGCGTAAGCGGGACTAGCGACTACGAGCAGTACTTC. The variable domain in full, with the rest retrieved from reference TRBV9 and TRBJ2-7, is DSGVTQTPKHLITATGQRVTLRCSPRSGDLSVYWYQQSLDQGLQFLIQYYNGEERAKGNILERFSAQQFPDLHSELNLSSLELGDSALYFCASSVSGTSDYEQYFGPGTRLTVT.

This clone has a single count. This chain joins TRBV24-1 and TRBJ2-3, with a tentative D call TRBD1 (5 bases). Germline V gives CDR1 KGHDR, CDR2 SFDVKD. The CDR3 consists of 14 residues. Trimming stripped 4 bases from V and 4 bases from J, with 11 bases between. The chain's CDR3 is CATSEARGSDTQYF. Here the CDR3 DNA reads TGTGCCACCAGTGAGGCAAGGGGTTCAGATACGCAGTATTTT.

This chain connects TRBV2 to TRBJ1-2; perhaps TRBD1 as D (5 bases). The CDR3 has 12 amino acids. Trimming left V 4 bases short and J 8 bases short, with 11 bases between. Germline V lookup: CDR1 SNHLY, CDR2 FYNNEI. In nucleotides, the CDR3 is TGTGCCAGCAGTGCCAGGGTTTGGGGCTACACCTTC. It translates to CASSARVWGYTF. The full variable domain, completed using reference TRBV2 and TRBJ1-2, is EPEVTQTPSHQVTQMGQEVILRCVPISNHLYFYWYRQILGQKVEFLVSFYNNEISEKSEIFDDQFSVERPDGSNFTLKIRSTKLEDSAMYFCASSARVWGYTFGSGTRLTVV.

The chain is built from TRBV6-6 and TRBJ1-1; D possibly corresponds to TRBD1 (6 bases). V was cut by 5 bases and J by 1 base, with 14 bases left in between. This CDR3 has 15 residues. Germline V gene sequence: CDR1 MNHNY, CDR2 SVGAGI (reference sequence). The CDR3 bases are TGTGCCAGCAGTCTGGGACAAATTACGAACACTGAAGCTTTCTTT. Translation: CASSLGQITNTEAFF.

In this sample, this clone turned up many times. CDR3 bases: TGTGCCATCAGTGAACAGGGTTTTGCTGGAAACACCATATATTTT. It codes for CAISEQGFAGNTIYF. The chain carries TRBV10-3 and TRBJ1-3; D is possibly TRBD1 (6 bases). V shed 3 bases and J shed 2 bases, with 11 bases lying between them. This CDR3 spans 15 amino acids. Germline assignment: CDR1 ENHRY and CDR2 SYGVKD.

This clone was found a few times. The chain combines TRBV5-1 with TRBJ2-7; 7 bases align to TRBD1. Germline loops: CDR1 SGHRS, CDR2 YFSETQ. The CDR3 length is 14 residues. The V segment lost 5 bases and the J segment 4 bases; nucleotides outside the gene matches: 9. CDR3: CASRSPGQSYEQYF. CDR3 in DNA: TGCGCCAGCAGATCCCCGGGACAGAGTTACGAGCAGTACTTC.

This rearrangement joins TRBV27 to TRBJ1-6; D gene uncertain. The germline V and J ends were trimmed by 1 base and 5 bases, with 9 bases remaining between them. The CDR3 totals 15 residues. The germline CDR1 and CDR2 sequences are MNHEY and SMNVEV (reference sequence). CDR3 DNA: TGTGCCAGCAGTTTATGGGCAGTTAATAATTCACCCCTCCACTTT. Translated: CASSLWAVNNSPLHF.

The gene calls are TRBV19 and TRBJ2-7, with D possibly being TRBD1 (6 bases). Between the trimmed V and J ends, which lost 5 bases and 0 bases, there was a span of 11 bases. From germline, CDR1 is LNHDA and CDR2 SQIVND (reference sequence). This CDR3 spans 14 amino acids. This CDR3 is CASSPRQASYEQYF. The CDR3 coding sequence is TGTGCCAGTAGTCCGAGACAGGCCTCCTACGAGCAGTACTTC.

This sequence joins TRBV28 and TRBJ1-5, with unresolved D. With 2 bases removed from V and 0 bases from J, the gap between germline ends came to 8 bases. This CDR3 is built from 15 residues. CDR1 is MDHEN and CDR2 is SYDVKM in the germline V gene. CDR3 region: CASSLHGYSNQPQHF. The CDR3 DNA reads TGTGCCAGCAGTTTACACGGTTATAGCAATCAGCCCCAGCATTTT.